The 5 T cell receptor beta chains below come from one sample, sequenced in a study of blood T cell repertoires in COVID-19. Generated by immunoSEQ multiplex PCR, the TCRdb table keeps only in-frame clones and is missing some. The data hold 150,000 to 200,000 clones, with approximately 85% observed a single time. The specimen sequenced was peripheral blood. The receptors stem from a human donor with active or convalescent COVID-19. The donor label of this sample is uncertain.

This clone was detected only once. The genes are TRBV11-2 and TRBJ1-2; perhaps TRBD1 as D (5 bases). The CDR3 is 13 residues long. CDR1 SGHAT and CDR2 FQNNGV come from the germline V gene. V was clipped by 2 bases and J by 2 bases, with 6 bases between them. The CDR3: CASSLSGNYGYTF. The CDR3 DNA reads as TGTGCCAGCAGCTTATCAGGGAACTATGGCTACACCTTC.

The rearrangement joins TRBV7-2 to TRBJ2-2, with TRBD2 matching 10 bases. Unmatched junction bases numbered 6, after V lost 7 bases and J lost 4 bases. The germline V gene encodes CDR1 SGHTA and CDR2 FQGNSA. CDR3 length: 15 residues. The CDR3 bases are TGTGCCAGCACTCCAAGCGGGGGGGCCACCGGGGAGCTGTTTTTT. Encoded protein: CASTPSGGATGELFF.

The V gene is TRBV11-2, the J gene TRBJ2-7; 7 nucleotides agree with TRBD2. With V trimmed by 1 base and J by 0 bases, 9 bases remained unmatched. Germline V gene data show CDR1 as SGHAT and CDR2 as FQNNGV. The CDR3 spans 17 residues. The CDR3 coding sequence is TGTGCCAGCAGCTTAGGGGCCAGGGAGGGCAACTCCTACGAGCAGTACTTC. Amino acids: CASSLGAREGNSYEQYF.

The V call is TRBV19, the J call TRBJ2-7; TRBD1 aligns across 8 bases. With V trimmed by 4 bases and J by 5 bases, 7 bases remained unmatched. This CDR3 region has 14 residues. The germline gives CDR1 LNHDA, CDR2 SQIVND (reference sequence). In nucleotides, the CDR3 is TGTGCCAGTAGTACCGGGACAGGCCACAACGAGCAGTACTTC. Translated, it gives CASSTGTGHNEQYF.

The chain is built from TRBV30 and TRBJ2-3, with 11 bases lining up with TRBD2. The CDR3 runs to 14 residues. From germline, CDR1 is GTSNPN and CDR2 SVGIG (reference sequence). V dropped 2 bases and J dropped 4; count of bases not matched to a gene: 2. The CDR3 DNA is TGTGCCTGGAGTCTAGCGGGGGGTGCAGATACGCAGTATTTT. Translation: CAWSLAGGADTQYF.